This T cell receptor (beta chain) was profiled in a study of blood T cell repertoires in COVID-19. At the level of the study: Specimens from acute and convalescent COVID-19 originated in the United States, Italy and Spain. T cells, B-cell-depleted T cells, or PBMCs provided the cDNA or gDNA that served as material.

As processed by the authors: Reference gene primers were amplified, and this amplification served to estimate nucleated cell counts. Clones were sequenced by immunoSEQ multiplex PCR, and TCRdb holds only the in-frame ones, with some missing. V, J and clone size were drawn from that table, and D and trimming were deduced from the DNA. This sample yields more than 50,000 clones, of which about 88% are seen a single time; approximately 4.9% belongs to the top ten. Sequencing was carried out using peripheral blood. The receptor was isolated from a man between 60 and 70 years old with active COVID-19.

CDR3 nucleotide sequence: TGTGCCAGCTCATATCGGGACAGCCCCAGTGAAAAACTGTTTTTT. This encodes CASSYRDSPSEKLFF. The chain uses TRBV18 and TRBJ1-4, with TRBD1 identical over 7 bases. This CDR3 region has 15 residues. Per the germline V gene, CDR1 is KGHSH and CDR2 is LQKENI. V lost 5 bases to trimming and J lost 7 bases; unmatched junction nucleotides: 10.